One and the same sample provided the 12 T cell receptor beta chains below, sequenced in a study of Graves' ophthalmopathy and Graves' hyperthyroidism. Investigators amplified TCR beta CDR3 regions from RNA transcripts. First-round RT-PCR relied on HTBI primers, and a second-round multiplex PCR came next. TCRdb used MiXCR to reprocess the multiplex PCR reads, holding one entry per CDR3 protein. This sample has about 340,000 distinct CDR3 sequences, with under 20% found just once. Sample: peripheral blood. The source of these receptors is an adult man with Graves' ophthalmopathy.

This clonotype was recorded many times. The chain uses TRBV28 and TRBJ2-5; possible D gene TRBD2, 5 bases. From germline, CDR1 is MDHEN and CDR2 SYDVKM. The CDR3 covers 14 residues. Trimming cost V 6 bases and J 1 base, with 12 bases left between them. The CDR3 DNA reads TGTGCCAGCAGCCGTAGCGCAACCCAAGAGACCCAGTACTTC. Its translation is CASSRSATQETQYF.

V usage is TRBV6-1 and J usage is TRBJ1-1; no clear D gene. CDR1 is MNHNS, CDR2 SASEGT, per germline. V dropped 6 bases and J dropped 1 base, with 6 bases sitting between them. The CDR3 has 12 amino acids. As DNA, the CDR3 is TGTGCCAGCAGACAGTCGAACACTGAAGCTTTCTTT. Protein: CASRQSNTEAFF.

This clonotype was seen repeatedly, ten times or more. This sequence joins TRBV12-3 or TRBV12-4 and TRBJ2-7; the D is unclear. There are 13 residues in the CDR3. The ends were cut back, 5 bases at V and 7 bases at J, with 15 bases in the middle. The CDR3 region has the DNA TGTGCCAGCAGTCGCAAGAGTGTGGGGGAGCAGTACTTC. Protein sequence: CASSRKSVGEQYF.

This clonotype was found many times. V is TRBV2 and J is TRBJ2-2; possibly TRBD1 or TRBD2 for D (5 bases each). V lost 5 bases and J 2 bases, leaving 9 bases between the germline ends. Germline V CDR1 and CDR2: SNHLY, FYNNEI. The CDR3 is 14 amino acids. CDR3 loop: CASSRGANTGELFF. The CDR3 DNA follows: TGTGCCAGCAGTCGAGGGGCAAACACCGGGGAGCTGTTTTTT.

The table lists this clonotype with many counts. The CDR3 DNA sequence: TGTGCCAGCAGCAAAACAGGGAGAGGCAATCAGCCCCAGCATTTT. It is translated as CASSKTGRGNQPQHF. V gene TRBV12-3 or TRBV12-4 combines with J gene TRBJ1-5; tentative D call: TRBD1 (6 bases). The CDR3 loop spans 15 amino acids. V lost 6 bases and J lost 2, with 14 bases in between.

This clonotype was counted at least ten times. The chain links TRBV20-1 to TRBJ2-2, with D perhaps given as TRBD1 or TRBD2 (5 bases each). CDR1 DFQATT and CDR2 SNEGSKA come from the germline V gene (reference sequence). Trimming cost V 1 base and J 0 bases, with 9 bases left between them. There are 15 residues in the CDR3. CDR3 residues: CSARVPGPNTGELFF. DNA for the CDR3: TGCAGTGCTAGAGTTCCGGGGCCGAACACCGGGGAGCTGTTTTTT.

The V gene is TRBV6-2 or TRBV6-3, the J gene TRBJ2-7; TRBD2 is a possible D gene (6 bases). With 4 bases removed from V and 1 base from J, the gap between germline ends came to 14 bases. The CDR3 runs to 15 residues. Germline V lookup: CDR1 MNHEY, CDR2 SVGEGT. DNA of the CDR3: TGTGCCAGCAGTTTCCCGGGACTCCAATCCTACGAGCAGTACTTC. Translation gives CASSFPGLQSYEQYF.

This clonotype was detected many times. The chain couples TRBV7-2 to TRBJ1-5, with TRBD1 as a possible D gene (5 bases). Trimming removed 1 base at V and 7 bases at J, with 11 bases between. This CDR3 comprises 14 residues. Germline V gene sequence: CDR1 SGHTA, CDR2 FQGNSA. The CDR3 sequence: CASSLVGVNQPQHF. The DNA of the CDR3 is TGTGCCAGCAGCTTAGTAGGGGTTAACCAGCCCCAGCATTTT.

This clonotype was found many times. The chain joins TRBV28 to TRBJ1-1, with D hard to call. V dropped 6 bases and J dropped 4 bases, with 6 bases sitting between them. The CDR3 is 11 amino acids. Germline V gives CDR1 MDHEN, CDR2 SYDVKM. CDR3 bases: TGTGCCAGCAGAAGAAGCACTGAAGCTTTCTTT. Translation: CASRRSTEAFF.

This clonotype was recorded at least ten times. This chain joins TRBV28 and TRBJ2-7; D might be TRBD1 (6 bases). The ends were cut back, 6 bases at V and 7 bases at J, with 22 bases in the middle. From germline, CDR1 is MDHEN and CDR2 SYDVKM. This CDR3 comprises 15 residues. This CDR3 is CASSQLGDTVDEQYF. The CDR3 DNA is TGTGCCAGCAGCCAACTAGGGGACACCGTGGATGAGCAGTACTTC.

V usage is TRBV28 and J usage is TRBJ1-2, with 7 bases that match TRBD1. This CDR3 spans 15 amino acids. V gave up 3 bases and J gave up 3 bases; unmatched junction bases: 7. The germline gives CDR1 MDHEN, CDR2 SYDVKM. CDR3 nucleotides: TGTGCCAGCAGTTTCTCGAGGGGGCCGGACTATGGCTACACCTTC. Protein: CASSFSRGPDYGYTF.

At least ten counts were recorded for this clonotype. The chain combines TRBV5-6 with TRBJ1-1; the D is unclear. Germline V gene sequence: CDR1 SGHDT, CDR2 YYEEEE. With 2 bases removed from V and 3 bases from J, the gap between germline ends came to 11 bases. CDR3 length equals 14 residues. This CDR3 reads CASSFGPRDTEAFF. CDR3 in DNA: TGTGCCAGCAGCTTCGGTCCGAGGGACACTGAAGCTTTCTTT.